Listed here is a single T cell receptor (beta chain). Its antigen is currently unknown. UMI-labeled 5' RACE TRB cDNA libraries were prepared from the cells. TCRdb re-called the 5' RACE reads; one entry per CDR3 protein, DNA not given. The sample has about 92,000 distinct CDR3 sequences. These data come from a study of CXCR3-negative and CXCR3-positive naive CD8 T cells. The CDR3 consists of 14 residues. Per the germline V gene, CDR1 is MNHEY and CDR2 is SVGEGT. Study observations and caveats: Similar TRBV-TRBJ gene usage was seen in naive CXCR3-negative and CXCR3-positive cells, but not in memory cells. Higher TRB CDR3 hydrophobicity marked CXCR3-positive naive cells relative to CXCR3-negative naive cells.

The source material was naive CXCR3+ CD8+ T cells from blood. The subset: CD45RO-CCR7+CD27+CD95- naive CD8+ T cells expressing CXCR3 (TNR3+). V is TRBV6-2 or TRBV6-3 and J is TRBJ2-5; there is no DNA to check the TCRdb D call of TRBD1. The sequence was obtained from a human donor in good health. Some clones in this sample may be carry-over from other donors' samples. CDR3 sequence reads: CASSVGADVKTQYF.